Sequencing of this TCR beta chain was carried out in a study of cytomegalovirus exposure and HLA in healthy donors. General study findings and limits: Association of a missense DCLRE1C variant with TCR beta V- and J-gene trimming was reported in a later analysis. The investigators catalogued 150 to 200 TCR beta chains as cytomegalovirus-associated. As a later analysis showed, several of the most significant clusters appeared to be linked to common viral pathogens. There was a cluster of highly shared sequence variants that was likely a sequencing artifact.

13 Jbeta primers and 60 Vbeta primers were used for the PCR. The repertoire was sequenced with immunoSEQ multiplex PCR; TCRdb's copy has only in-frame clones and lacks some. The sample contains under 200,000 clones, roughly 80% of which appear only once. The CDR3 loop spans 14 amino acids. Germline V gene sequence: CDR1 SGHRS, CDR2 YFSETQ. V was trimmed by 4 bases and J by 0 bases, leaving 11 bases between them. Comments on this clone: Its specificity is not known.

This TCR was recovered from a man aged 40-50 years in good health and CMV-seronegative. The chain has TRBV5-1 and TRBJ2-7, with D possibly being TRBD1 (6 bases). The sample consisted of PBMCs. The CDR3 protein is CASSGRQDSYEQYF. The CDR3, as DNA: TGCGCCAGCAGCGGAAGACAGGACTCCTACGAGCAGTACTTC.